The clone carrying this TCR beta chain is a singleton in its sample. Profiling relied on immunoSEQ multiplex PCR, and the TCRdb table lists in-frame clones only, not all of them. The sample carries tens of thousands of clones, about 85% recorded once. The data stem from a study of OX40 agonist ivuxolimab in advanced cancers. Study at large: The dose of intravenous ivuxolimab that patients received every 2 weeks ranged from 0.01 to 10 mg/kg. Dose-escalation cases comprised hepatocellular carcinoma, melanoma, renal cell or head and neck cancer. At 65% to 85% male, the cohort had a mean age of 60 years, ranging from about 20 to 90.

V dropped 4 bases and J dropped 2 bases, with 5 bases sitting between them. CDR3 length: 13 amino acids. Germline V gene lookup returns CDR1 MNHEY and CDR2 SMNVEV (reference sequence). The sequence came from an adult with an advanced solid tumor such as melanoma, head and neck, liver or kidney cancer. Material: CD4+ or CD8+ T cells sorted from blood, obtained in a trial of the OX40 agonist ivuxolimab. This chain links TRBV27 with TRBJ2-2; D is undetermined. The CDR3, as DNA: TGTGCCAGCAGTTCCTCAAACACCGGGGAGCTGTTTTTT. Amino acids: CASSSSNTGELFF.